These T cell receptor beta chains were read from a single sample in a study of blood T cell repertoires in COVID-19. Profiled with immunoSEQ multiplex PCR; TCRdb holds only in-frame clones, not every one. The table shows fewer than 250,000 clones, with roughly 81% occurring only once. Sequenced sample: peripheral blood. All receptors derive from a woman in her forties or fifties with active or convalescent COVID-19. The conserved cysteine and the conserved F or W are not part of the CDR3 here.

v_gene	j_gene	CDR3aa
TRBV15	TRBJ1-1	ATSRSPGGHTEAF
TRBV15	TRBJ1-1	ATSRDLDRSNTEAF
TRBV28	TRBJ1-5	ASSRDSKPQPQH
TRBV7-9	TRBJ2-3	AYGGASSTDTQY
TRBV27	TRBJ2-7	ASTLKREQY
TRBV29-1	TRBJ2-1	SASGTDPGEQF
TRBV27	TRBJ2-2	ASRRDIPGTGELF
TRBV4-1	TRBJ2-3	ASSQVGPLDTQY
TRBV7-9	TRBJ1-4	ASSLLPSREKLF
TRBV9	TRBJ2-7	ASSVGGRGYEQY
TRBV27	TRBJ1-1	ASSFFGDTEAF
TRBV13	TRBJ2-7	ASVVMAGLTYEQY
TRBV6-1	TRBJ2-4	ASSEGGLAKNIQY
TRBV3-1/TRBV3-2	TRBJ2-1	ASSQDQTSGGPSYNEQF
TRBV19	TRBJ1-2	ASSHREGGYT
TRBV3-1/TRBV3-2	TRBJ1-2	ASSQGATVYGYT
TRBV25-1	TRBJ1-6	ASSPSGKGADNSPLH
TRBV2	TRBJ1-1	ASGRQPNKDTEAF
TRBV11-2	TRBJ2-7	ASSLVITGQGCEQY
TRBV18	TRBJ2-3	ASSPELAGPRDTQY
TRBV6-5	TRBJ2-1	ASSQGAIHYNEQF
TRBV7-2	TRBJ2-2	ASSPGEANTGELF
TRBV4-1	TRBJ2-6	ASSQDSVKSGANVLT
TRBV5-4	TRBJ1-1	ASSSKAGGLNTEAF
TRBV10-3	TRBJ2-5	AISEGLAGLTGETQY
TRBV19	TRBJ2-2	ASSIASTNTGELF
TRBV28	TRBJ1-1	ASSEGGRGKDF
TRBV3-1/TRBV3-2	TRBJ1-3	ASSQRELGNTIY
TRBV9	TRBJ2-1	ASSVGSGGYNEQF
TRBV4-1	TRBJ1-5	ASSPGTTSNQPQH
TRBV5-4	TRBJ2-5	ASSFGGTQETQY
TRBV4-1	TRBJ1-1	ASSRRQATNTEAF
TRBV28	TRBJ1-2	ASRTLGQARNYGYT
TRBV5-1	TRBJ2-3	ASCLAGVTDTQY
TRBV18	TRBJ2-3	ASSQGIADTQY
TRBV18	TRBJ1-6	ASSVGQGGSSPLH
TRBV3-1/TRBV3-2	TRBJ2-1	ASSQDVIAGGLQF
TRBV5-6	TRBJ2-1	ASSTLGRARGPNNEQF
TRBV4-1	TRBJ1-4	ASSQARREVEKLF
TRBV4-1	TRBJ2-3	ASSQVRTARGTDTQY
TRBV5-6	TRBJ1-1	ASGRTGGSEAF
TRBV4-2	TRBJ2-1	ASSHRRGDEQF
TRBV5-8	TRBJ1-4	ASSGSWAGGSF
TRBV2	TRBJ1-3	ASSESGGLTSGNTIY
TRBV11-2	TRBJ2-3	ASISSAGVTDTQY
TRBV2	TRBJ1-5	ASRGQGRQPQH
TRBV6-5	TRBJ2-7	ASSRAGTRTYEQY
TRBV18	TRBJ2-3	ASSLNTGGAGTDTQY
TRBV11-2	TRBJ1-1	ASSFTGVGMNTEAF
TRBV10-3	TRBJ2-1	ATKLAVTYNEQF
TRBV4-1	TRBJ2-7	ASSQEELAASYEQY
TRBV11-2	TRBJ1-3	ASSGYLGAVKGNTIY
TRBV29-1	TRBJ1-2	SVEENRGSGYT
TRBV13	TRBJ1-2	ASSFSSGGRWDGYT